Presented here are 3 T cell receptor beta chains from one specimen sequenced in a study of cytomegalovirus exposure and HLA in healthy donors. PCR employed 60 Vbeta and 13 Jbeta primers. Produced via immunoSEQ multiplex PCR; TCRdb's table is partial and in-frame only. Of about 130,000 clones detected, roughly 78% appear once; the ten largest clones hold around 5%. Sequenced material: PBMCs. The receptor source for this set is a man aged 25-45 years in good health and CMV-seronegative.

In nucleotides, the CDR3 is TGTGCCAGTAGTACTCCCAAGGGACAGGTATCTTTCTATGGCTACACCTTC. This encodes CASSTPKGQVSFYGYTF. The genes are TRBV19 and TRBJ1-2, with 8 nucleotides matching TRBD1. Trimming took 4 bases from V and 4 from J; bases not matched to a gene: 14. The CDR3 loop spans 17 amino acids. In germline, CDR1 is LNHDA, CDR2 SQIVND (reference sequence).

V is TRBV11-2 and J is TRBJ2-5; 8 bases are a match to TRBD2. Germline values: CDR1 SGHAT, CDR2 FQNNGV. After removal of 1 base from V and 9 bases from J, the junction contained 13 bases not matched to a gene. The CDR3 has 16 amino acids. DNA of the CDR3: TGTGCCAGCAGCTTAGGGCTAGCGGGTTTAATCACGTCCCAGTACTTC. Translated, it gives CASSLGLAGLITSQYF.

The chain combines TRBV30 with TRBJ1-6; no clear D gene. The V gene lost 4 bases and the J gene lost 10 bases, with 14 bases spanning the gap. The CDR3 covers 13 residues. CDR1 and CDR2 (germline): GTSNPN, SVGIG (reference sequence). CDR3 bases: TGTGCCTGGATTGGGAAGGGAGGCTCACCCCTCCACTTT. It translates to CAWIGKGGSPLHF.